Each of the 17 T cell receptor beta chains below was sequenced from the same sample in a study of blood T cell repertoires in COVID-19. Measured with immunoSEQ multiplex PCR; TCRdb has only the in-frame clones, and not every one. The table has under 250,000 clones, more than 75% seen once. Sequenced material: peripheral blood. The receptors here all came from a man aged 45-65 years with COVID-19, enrolled during active disease.

V is TRBV6-1 and J is TRBJ2-7, with unresolved D. CDR1 is MNHNS and CDR2 is SASEGT in the germline V gene. CDR3 length: 15 amino acids. V lost 3 bases and J 7 bases, leaving 19 bases between the germline ends. The CDR3 DNA follows: TGTGCCAGCAGTGACCAGAGGTTCCCCCTAATGGAGCAGTACTTC. This translates into CASSDQRFPLMEQYF.

V is TRBV12-3 or TRBV12-4 and J is TRBJ1-1; D may be TRBD1 (5 bases). CDR3 length equals 13 residues. V was trimmed by 5 bases and J by 4 bases, leaving 11 bases between them. The CDR3 reads CASSRGGFTEAFF. CDR3 DNA: TGTGCCAGCAGTCGCGGGGGGTTCACTGAAGCTTTCTTT.

The chain joins TRBV19 to TRBJ1-6; D is perhaps TRBD1 (5 bases). V lost 3 bases and J 9 bases, leaving 12 bases between the germline ends. The CDR3 is 14 residues long. The germline V gene encodes CDR1 LNHDA and CDR2 SQIVND (reference sequence). CDR3 sequence: CASSIEGVGSPLHF. For the CDR3, the DNA is TGTGCCAGTAGTATTGAAGGGGTTGGTTCACCCCTCCACTTT.

This clone was counted only a few times. The chain links TRBV30 to TRBJ1-1, with 8 bases that match TRBD1. CDR1 is GTSNPN and CDR2 is SVGIG in the germline V gene (reference sequence). The CDR3 has 13 amino acids. V lost 5 bases and J lost 0; bases outside the gene matches: 2. For the CDR3, the DNA is TGTGCCTGGGACAGGGGCATGAACACTGAAGCTTTCTTT. As protein: CAWDRGMNTEAFF.

CDR3 sequence reads: CASSTASGNYYNEQFF. CDR3 sequence (DNA): TGTGCCAGCAGCACGGCTAGCGGGAACTACTACAATGAGCAGTTCTTC. V and J are TRBV5-4 and TRBJ2-1; 9 bases agree with TRBD2. V shed 4 bases, J shed 3 bases, and the junction held 8 bases outside the gene matches. The germline gives CDR1 SGHNT, CDR2 YYREEE (reference sequence). This CDR3 spans 16 amino acids. Full variable domain (rest looked up from reference TRBV5-4 and TRBJ2-1): ETGVTQSPTHLIKTRGQQVTLRCSSQSGHNTVSWYQQALGQGPQFIFQYYREEENGRGNFPPRFSGLQFPNYSSELNVNALELDDSALYLCASSTASGNYYNEQFFGPGTRLTVL.

This clone was seen once. The gene calls are TRBV4-3 and TRBJ1-4, with TRBD1 matching 7 bases. The CDR3 consists of 15 residues. CDR1 is LGHNA, CDR2 YSLEER, per germline. V trimming: 0 bases; J trimming: 6 bases; junction bases outside the gene matches: 4. The CDR3 DNA reads as TGCGCCAGCAGCCAAGATGGTGACAGGGATGAAAAACTGTTTTTT. Protein product: CASSQDGDRDEKLFF.

This clone has a single count. This sequence joins TRBV7-2 and TRBJ1-1; D uncertain. Germline V CDR1 and CDR2: SGHTA, FQGNSA. This CDR3 is built from 13 residues. The V and J ends lost 0 bases and 8 bases respectively, with 10 bases between them. CDR3 coding DNA: TGTGCCAGCAGCTTAGCGGGCTCCCCGGAAGCTTTCTTT. Amino acids: CASSLAGSPEAFF.

V is TRBV5-1 and J is TRBJ2-7; TRBD2 might be the D (5 bases). V gave up 4 bases and J gave up 3 bases, with 11 bases separating them. The germline V gene has CDR1 SGHRS and CDR2 YFSETQ. This CDR3 contains 13 residues. The CDR3 DNA follows: TGCGCCAGCAGCGGAGGACCAAACTACGAGCAGTACTTC. Amino acid sequence: CASSGGPNYEQYF.

This chain connects TRBV7-2 to TRBJ2-5, with 9 bases lining up with TRBD1. From germline, CDR1 is SGHTA and CDR2 FQGNSA. The junction had 14 bases not matched to a gene; V was cut back by 5 bases and J by 7 bases. This CDR3 spans 16 amino acids. The CDR3 spells CASSKGTGIGLGTQYF. CDR3 DNA: TGTGCCAGCAGCAAAGGGACAGGGATCGGTTTAGGGACCCAGTACTTC.

This chain connects TRBV5-1 to TRBJ2-1, with D tentatively TRBD1 (6 bases). Germline CDR1 and CDR2: SGHRS and YFSETQ. The CDR3 spans 14 residues. V lost 5 bases and J 9 bases, leaving 18 bases between the germline ends. CDR3 bases: TGCGCCAGCAGTAGGGACACCACGGGAAGTGAGCAGTTCTTC. As protein: CASSRDTTGSEQFF.

In regard to this clone: Other DNA sequences in this sample translate to the same CDR3. The J gene is TRBJ2-3, the V gene TRBV10-2, with 11 bases aligning to TRBD2. CDR1 and CDR2 (germline): WSHSY, SAAADI. The CDR3 covers 15 residues. With V trimmed by 4 bases and J by 3 bases, 3 bases remained unmatched. In DNA, the CDR3 is TGCGCCAGCAGTGTAATAGCGGGGGGGACAGATACGCAGTATTTT. Translation: CASSVIAGGTDTQYF.

Here the CDR3 DNA reads TGTGCCAGCAGCTTAGCCTTCTTGCCTAGCTCCTACGAGCAGTACTTC. This gives the protein CASSLAFLPSSYEQYF. The chain uses TRBV7-8 and TRBJ2-7, with D unclear. Germline CDR1 is SGHVS and CDR2 is FQNEAQ. The CDR3 runs 16 residues. V was cut by 0 bases and J by 0 bases, with 12 bases left in between.

The chain is built from TRBV10-1 and TRBJ2-2; 8 bases are a match to TRBD1. The CDR3 is made up of 15 amino acids. Germline-derived CDR1 and CDR2 are WNHNN and SYGVQD (reference sequence). V lost 2 bases and J lost 5; bases outside the gene matches: 4. CDR3 in DNA: TGCGCCAGCAGTGAGAGGACAGGGTTAACCGGGGAGCTGTTTTTT. It codes for CASSERTGLTGELFF.

In this sample, this clone turned up once. The V call is TRBV2, the J call TRBJ2-6; TRBD1 might be the D (6 bases). The CDR3 totals 22 residues. V was pared by 6 bases and J by 0 bases, with 30 bases between. Germline assignment: CDR1 SNHLY and CDR2 FYNNEI. CDR3 DNA sequence: TGTGCCAGCAGATTTGACAGGCCTACCTCGGGGAATACGTTCTCTGGGGCCAACGTCCTGACTTTC. Its translation: CASRFDRPTSGNTFSGANVLTF.

The V gene is TRBV5-4, the J gene TRBJ1-2; 7 bases agree with TRBD1. The CDR3 spans 13 residues. CDR1 SGHNT and CDR2 YYREEE come from the germline V gene (reference sequence). The ends lost 5 bases at V and 5 bases at J; junction bases unmatched: 6. The CDR3 region has the DNA TGTGCCAGCAGGACTGAACAGGGGTATGGCTACACCTTC. This codes for CASRTEQGYGYTF.

Only one count was recorded for this clone. This sequence joins TRBV7-6 and TRBJ1-6; D gene ambiguous. V gave up 1 base and J gave up 10 bases, with 14 bases separating them. The CDR3 is made up of 15 amino acids. Germline loops: CDR1 SGHVS, CDR2 FNYEAQ. Here the CDR3 reads CASSLVSQTSSPLHF. The CDR3 DNA sequence: TGTGCCAGCAGCTTAGTATCACAGACTAGCTCACCCCTCCACTTT.

The V and J genes are TRBV5-4 and TRBJ2-5; 11 nucleotides match TRBD2. Germline V CDR1 and CDR2: SGHNT, YYREEE (reference sequence). This CDR3 is built from 14 residues. The J segment lost 5 bases and the V segment lost 7 bases, leaving 7 bases of the junction unmatched. The CDR3 sequence: CASGVAGGHETQYF. In DNA, the CDR3 is TGTGCCAGCGGAGTAGCGGGAGGGCACGAGACCCAGTACTTC.